The 4 T cell receptor beta chains reported below all come from one sample, sequenced in a study of T cells in localized non-small cell lung cancer. The protocol was immunoSEQ multiplex PCR, while the TCRdb copy is restricted to in-frame clones and leaves out a portion. The table has about 37,000 clones, around 90% seen once; the top ten hold approximately 10%. The source material was peripheral blood mononuclear cells, sampled before any cancer treatment. The source of these receptors is a female donor over 55 with stage II lung adenocarcinoma.

This clone has only one observation. This chain connects TRBV10-3 to TRBJ1-3; TRBD1 aligns across 7 bases. The CDR3 spans 15 residues. Germline assignment: CDR1 ENHRY and CDR2 SYGVKD. Losses at the gene ends were 1 base for V and 2 bases for J; bases not matched to a gene: 2. CDR3 nucleotides: TGTGCCATCAGTGAGTGGACAGGAACTGGAAACACCATATATTTT. Translated: CAISEWTGTGNTIYF.

The chain links TRBV18 to TRBJ2-2, with 7 positions matching TRBD2. Germline V gives CDR1 KGHSH, CDR2 LQKENI. Trimming cost V 0 bases and J 0 bases; bases outside gene matches: 1. The CDR3 is 16 residues long. The CDR3 DNA reads as TGTGCCAGCTCACCACCGGGGGGGGCGAACACCGGGGAGCTGTTTTTT. Translation: CASSPPGGANTGELFF.

The chain uses TRBV6-4 and TRBJ2-2; 10 nucleotides align to TRBD2. The CDR3 loop spans 15 amino acids. J was trimmed by 3 bases and V by 6 bases; bases with no gene match: 4. Germline V gene lookup returns CDR1 MRHNA and CDR2 SNTAGT. DNA of the CDR3: TGTGCCAGCAGCGCCGGGACTAGCGACACCGGGGAGCTGTTTTTT. The encoded protein is CASSAGTSDTGELFF.

V gene TRBV27 combines with J gene TRBJ2-3; 8 bases fit TRBD1. Trimming took 5 bases from V and 8 from J; bases not matched to a gene: 9. The germline gives CDR1 MNHEY, CDR2 SMNVEV (reference sequence). The CDR3 covers 14 residues. The CDR3 loop reads CASSPNLGQGTQYF. Written as DNA, the CDR3 is TGTGCCAGCAGTCCCAATCTCGGACAGGGTACGCAGTATTTT.